The entry that follows covers one TCR beta chain sequence. Its specificity is unknown. This sample was included in a study of T-cell memory formation after mild COVID-19. General observations from the study: Clones from the second wave (peaking day 37) had unconfirmed SARS-CoV-2 specificity.

Sample barcodes and UMIs were carried by the TCR alpha and TCR beta cDNA libraries that 5'RACE generated with constant-segment primers. TCRdb itself ran the 5' RACE reads through MiXCR, one entry per CDR3 protein. The sample lists around 450,000 distinct CDR3 sequences, 15% to 25% occurring once. J gave up 1 base and V 0 bases, and 4 bases lay outside the gene matches. CDR1 is SGHRS, CDR2 YFSETQ, per germline. The CDR3 covers 16 residues. The sequence came from an adult woman who had mild COVID-19 (a few samples of this study predate the infection). Cell type and time point are not known. The sequencing sample was made of PBMCs or a T cell subset sorted from them (not recorded which). This chain joins TRBV5-1 and TRBJ2-3; TRBD1 aligns across 8 bases. CDR3 region: CASSLAGQGGTDTQYF. The DNA of the CDR3 is TGCGCCAGCAGCTTGGCCGGACAGGGAGGCACAGATACGCAGTATTTT.